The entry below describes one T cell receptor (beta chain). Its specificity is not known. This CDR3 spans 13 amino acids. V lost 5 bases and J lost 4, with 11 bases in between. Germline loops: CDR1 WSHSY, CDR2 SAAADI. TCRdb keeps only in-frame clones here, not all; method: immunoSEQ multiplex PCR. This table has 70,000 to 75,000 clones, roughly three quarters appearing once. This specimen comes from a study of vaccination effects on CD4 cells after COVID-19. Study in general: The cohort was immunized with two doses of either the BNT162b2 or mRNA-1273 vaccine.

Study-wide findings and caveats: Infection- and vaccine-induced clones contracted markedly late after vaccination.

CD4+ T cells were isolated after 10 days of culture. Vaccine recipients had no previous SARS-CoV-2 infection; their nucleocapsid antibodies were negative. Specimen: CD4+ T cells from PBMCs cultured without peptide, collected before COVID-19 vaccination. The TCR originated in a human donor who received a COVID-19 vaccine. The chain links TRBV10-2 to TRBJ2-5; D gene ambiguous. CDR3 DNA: TGCGCCAGCAGTTATGTTGTGGGAGAGACCCAGTACTTC. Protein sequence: CASSYVVGETQYF.